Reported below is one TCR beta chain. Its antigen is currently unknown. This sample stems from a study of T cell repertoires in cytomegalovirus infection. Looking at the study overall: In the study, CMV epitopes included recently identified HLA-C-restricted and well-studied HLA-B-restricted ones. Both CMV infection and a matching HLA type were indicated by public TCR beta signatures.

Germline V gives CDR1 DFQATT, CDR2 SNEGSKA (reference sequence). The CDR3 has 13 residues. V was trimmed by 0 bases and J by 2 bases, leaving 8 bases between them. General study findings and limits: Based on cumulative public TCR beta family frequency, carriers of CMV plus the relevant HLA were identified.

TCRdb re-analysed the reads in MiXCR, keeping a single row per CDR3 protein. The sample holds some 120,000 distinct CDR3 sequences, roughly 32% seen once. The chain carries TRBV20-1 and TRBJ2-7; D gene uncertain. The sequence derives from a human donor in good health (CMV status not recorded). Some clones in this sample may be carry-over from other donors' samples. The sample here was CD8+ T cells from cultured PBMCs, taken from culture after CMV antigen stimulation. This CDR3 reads CSARDQAAYEQYF. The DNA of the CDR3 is TGCAGTGCTAGAGATCAGGCAGCCTACGAGCAGTACTTC.